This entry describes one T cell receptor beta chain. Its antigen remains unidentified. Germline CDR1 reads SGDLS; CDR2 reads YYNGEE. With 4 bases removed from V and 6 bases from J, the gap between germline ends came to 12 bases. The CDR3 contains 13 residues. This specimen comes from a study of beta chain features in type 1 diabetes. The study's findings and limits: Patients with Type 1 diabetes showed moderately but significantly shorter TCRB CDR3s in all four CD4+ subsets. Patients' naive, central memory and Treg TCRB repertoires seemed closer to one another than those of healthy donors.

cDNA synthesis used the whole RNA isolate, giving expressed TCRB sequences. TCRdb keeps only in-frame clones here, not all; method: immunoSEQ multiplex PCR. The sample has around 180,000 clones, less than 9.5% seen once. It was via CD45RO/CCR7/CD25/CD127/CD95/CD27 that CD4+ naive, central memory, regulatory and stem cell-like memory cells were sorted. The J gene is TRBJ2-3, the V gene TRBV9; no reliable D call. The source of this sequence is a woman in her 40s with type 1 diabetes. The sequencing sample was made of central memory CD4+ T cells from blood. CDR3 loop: CASSSPVPDTQYF. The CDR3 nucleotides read TGTGCCAGCAGCTCCCCCGTCCCCGATACGCAGTATTTT.